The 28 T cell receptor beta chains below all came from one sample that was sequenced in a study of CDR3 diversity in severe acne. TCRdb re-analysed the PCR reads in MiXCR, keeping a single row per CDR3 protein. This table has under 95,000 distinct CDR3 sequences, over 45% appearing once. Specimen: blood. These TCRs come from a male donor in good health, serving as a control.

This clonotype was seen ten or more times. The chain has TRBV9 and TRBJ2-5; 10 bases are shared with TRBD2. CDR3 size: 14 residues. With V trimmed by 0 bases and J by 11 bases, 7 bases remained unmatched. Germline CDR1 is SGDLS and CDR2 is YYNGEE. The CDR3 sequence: CASSVVIAGGSQYF. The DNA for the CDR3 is TGTGCCAGCAGCGTAGTAATAGCGGGAGGCTCTCAGTACTTC.

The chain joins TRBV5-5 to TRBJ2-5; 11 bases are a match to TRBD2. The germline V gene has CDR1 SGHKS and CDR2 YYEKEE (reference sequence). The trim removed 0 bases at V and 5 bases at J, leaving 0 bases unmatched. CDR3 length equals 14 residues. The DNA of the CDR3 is TGTGCCAGCAGCTTGGCTAGCGGGAGGGAGACCCAGTACTTC. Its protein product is CASSLASGRETQYF.

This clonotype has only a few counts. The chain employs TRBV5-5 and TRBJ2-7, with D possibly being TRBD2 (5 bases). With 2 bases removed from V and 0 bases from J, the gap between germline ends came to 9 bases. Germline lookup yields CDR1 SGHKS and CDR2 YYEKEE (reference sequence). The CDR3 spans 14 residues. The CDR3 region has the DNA TGTGCCAGCAGCTTTAGGCGGGTCTCCTACGAGCAGTACTTC. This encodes CASSFRRVSYEQYF.

The DNA of the CDR3 is TGCAGCGTTGTCCGGGGGCGTAAGTACGAGCAGTACTTC. It is translated as CSVVRGRKYEQYF. V and J are TRBV29-1 and TRBJ2-7; D possibly uses TRBD1 or TRBD2 (6 bases each). V gave up 4 bases and J gave up 4 bases, with 14 bases separating them. Germline assignment: CDR1 SQVTM and CDR2 ANQGSEA. The CDR3 contains 13 residues.

CDR3: CASSQDTGSTEAFF. CDR3 bases: TGTGCCAGCAGCCAAGATACAGGGAGCACTGAAGCTTTCTTT. V gene TRBV3-1 combines with J gene TRBJ1-1; D is perhaps TRBD1 (6 bases). V was pared by 0 bases and J by 4 bases, with 9 bases between. Germline CDR1 reads LGHDT; CDR2 reads YNNKEL (reference sequence). There are 14 residues in the CDR3.

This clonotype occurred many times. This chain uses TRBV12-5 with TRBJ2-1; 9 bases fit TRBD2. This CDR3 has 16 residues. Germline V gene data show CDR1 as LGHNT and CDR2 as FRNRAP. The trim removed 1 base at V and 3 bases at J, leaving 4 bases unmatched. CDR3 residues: CASGLGLAEGYNEQFF. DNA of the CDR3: TGTGCTAGTGGTTTGGGACTAGCGGAGGGCTACAATGAGCAGTTCTTC.

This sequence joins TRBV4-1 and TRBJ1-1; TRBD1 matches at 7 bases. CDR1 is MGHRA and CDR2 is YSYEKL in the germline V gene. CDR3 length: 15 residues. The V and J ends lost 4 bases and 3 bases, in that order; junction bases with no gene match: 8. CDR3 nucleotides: TGCGCCAGCAGCCCCCGGGGGGGACAGTACACTGAAGCTTTCTTT. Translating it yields CASSPRGGQYTEAFF.

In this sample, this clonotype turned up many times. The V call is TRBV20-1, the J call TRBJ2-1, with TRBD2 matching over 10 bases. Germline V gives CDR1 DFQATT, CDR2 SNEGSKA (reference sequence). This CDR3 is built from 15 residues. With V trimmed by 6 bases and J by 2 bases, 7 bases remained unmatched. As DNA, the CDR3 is TGCAGTGCGTCACTAGCGGGGTCTCCCTACAATGAGCAGTTCTTC. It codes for CSASLAGSPYNEQFF.

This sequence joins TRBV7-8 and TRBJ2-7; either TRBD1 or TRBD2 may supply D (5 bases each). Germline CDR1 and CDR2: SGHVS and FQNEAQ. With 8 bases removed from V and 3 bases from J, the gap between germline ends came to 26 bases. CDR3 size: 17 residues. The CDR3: CASSEGPSPRSRYEQYF. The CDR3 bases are TGTGCCAGCTCCGAGGGGCCTAGCCCCAGGTCCCGCTACGAGCAGTACTTC.

In DNA form, the CDR3 reads TGTGCCAGCAGCGTAGGGGACTGGACTAATGAAAAACTGTTTTTT. Amino acids: CASSVGDWTNEKLFF. The chain carries TRBV9 and TRBJ1-4; D perhaps matches TRBD1 (5 bases). V lost 0 bases and J lost 2, with 8 bases in between. Germline CDR1 is SGDLS and CDR2 is YYNGEE. There are 15 residues in the CDR3.

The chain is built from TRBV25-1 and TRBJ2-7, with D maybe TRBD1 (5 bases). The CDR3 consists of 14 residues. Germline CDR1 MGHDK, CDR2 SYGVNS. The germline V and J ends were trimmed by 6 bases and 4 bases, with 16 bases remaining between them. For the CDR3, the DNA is TGTGCCAGCAGCGCCACCCCCCAGGGATACGAGCAGTACTTC. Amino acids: CASSATPQGYEQYF.

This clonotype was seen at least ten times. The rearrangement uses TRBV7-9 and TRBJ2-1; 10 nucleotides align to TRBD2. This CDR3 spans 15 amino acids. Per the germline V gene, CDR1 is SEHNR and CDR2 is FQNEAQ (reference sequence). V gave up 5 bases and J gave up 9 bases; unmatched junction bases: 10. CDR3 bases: TGTGCCAGCAGCCCAAGCGGGAGGGCGTCCGCTGAGCAGTTCTTC. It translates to CASSPSGRASAEQFF.

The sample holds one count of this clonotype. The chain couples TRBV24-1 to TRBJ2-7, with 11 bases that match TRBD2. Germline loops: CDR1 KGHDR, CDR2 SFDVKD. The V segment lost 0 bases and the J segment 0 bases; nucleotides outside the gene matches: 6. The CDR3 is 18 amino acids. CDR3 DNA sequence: TGTGCCACCAGTGATTTGCGGACTAGCGGGCCCCCCTCCTACGAGCAGTACTTC. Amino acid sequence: CATSDLRTSGPPSYEQYF.

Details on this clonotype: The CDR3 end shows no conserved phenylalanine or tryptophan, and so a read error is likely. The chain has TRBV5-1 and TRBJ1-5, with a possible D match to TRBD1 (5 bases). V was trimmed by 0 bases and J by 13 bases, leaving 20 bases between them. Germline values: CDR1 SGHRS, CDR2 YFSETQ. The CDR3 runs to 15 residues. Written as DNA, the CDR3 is TGCGCCAGCAGCTTGGTAGTAGCGGGGACCCAGACACAGCATCTT. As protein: CASSLVVAGTQTQHL.

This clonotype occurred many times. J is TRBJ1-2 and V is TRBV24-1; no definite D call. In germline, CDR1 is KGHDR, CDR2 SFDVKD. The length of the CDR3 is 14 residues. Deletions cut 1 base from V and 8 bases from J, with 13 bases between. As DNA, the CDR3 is TGTGCCACCAGTGATTTTCTTAGTGGGGAAGGCTACACCTTC. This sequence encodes CATSDFLSGEGYTF.

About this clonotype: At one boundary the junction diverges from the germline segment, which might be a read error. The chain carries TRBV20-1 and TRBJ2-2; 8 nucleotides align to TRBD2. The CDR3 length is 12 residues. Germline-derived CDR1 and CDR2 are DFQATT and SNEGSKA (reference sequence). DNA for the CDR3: TGCAGTGCTATTCACGTCGGGGGGGCGCTGTTTTTT. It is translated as CSAIHVGGALFF.

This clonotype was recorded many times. In DNA, the CDR3 is TGCGCCAGCAGCCAAGGGGTTCCGGGGACAGATACGCAGTATTTT. Protein product: CASSQGVPGTDTQYF. The V gene is TRBV4-1, the J gene TRBJ2-3, with D possibly matching TRBD2 (5 bases). The CDR3 contains 15 residues. Looked up from germline, CDR1 is MGHRA and CDR2 is YSYEKL. Between the trimmed V and J ends, which lost 1 base and 3 bases, there was a span of 11 bases.

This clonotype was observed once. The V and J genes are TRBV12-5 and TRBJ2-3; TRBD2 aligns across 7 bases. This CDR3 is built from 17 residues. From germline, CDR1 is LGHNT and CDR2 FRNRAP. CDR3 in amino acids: CASSLGLLATHTDTQYF. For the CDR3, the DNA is TGTGCCAGCAGTTTAGGACTACTAGCGACACACACAGATACGCAGTATTTT.

The CDR3, as DNA: TGTGCCAGCAGCCGTCAGGGGAACGGCTACACCTTC. This codes for CASSRQGNGYTF. The chain links TRBV3-1 to TRBJ1-2; a weak D match, TRBD1 (6 bases). V was shortened by 4 bases and J by 8 bases, with 11 bases between the two germline ends. CDR1 is LGHDT, CDR2 YNNKEL, per germline (reference sequence). This CDR3 region has 12 residues.

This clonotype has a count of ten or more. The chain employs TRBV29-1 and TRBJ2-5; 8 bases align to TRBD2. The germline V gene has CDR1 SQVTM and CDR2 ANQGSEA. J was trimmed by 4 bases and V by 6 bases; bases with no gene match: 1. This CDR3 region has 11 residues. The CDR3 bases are TGCAGCGTAGCGGGAGCAGAGACCCAGTACTTC. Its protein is CSVAGAETQYF.

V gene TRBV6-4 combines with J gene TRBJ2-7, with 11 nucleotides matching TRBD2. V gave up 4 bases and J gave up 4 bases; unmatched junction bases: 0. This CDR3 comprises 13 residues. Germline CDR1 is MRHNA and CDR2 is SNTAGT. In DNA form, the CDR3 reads TGTGCCAGCAGTGCTAGCGGGGGGTACGAGCAGTACTTC. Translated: CASSASGGYEQYF.

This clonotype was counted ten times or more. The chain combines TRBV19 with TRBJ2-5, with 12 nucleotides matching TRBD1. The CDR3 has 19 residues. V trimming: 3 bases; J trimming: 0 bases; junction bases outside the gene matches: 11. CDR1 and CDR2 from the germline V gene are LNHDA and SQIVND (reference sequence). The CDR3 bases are TGTGCCAGTAGTATTCAAGTTCCCGGGACAGGGGGCTACCAAGAGACCCAGTACTTC. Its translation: CASSIQVPGTGGYQETQYF.

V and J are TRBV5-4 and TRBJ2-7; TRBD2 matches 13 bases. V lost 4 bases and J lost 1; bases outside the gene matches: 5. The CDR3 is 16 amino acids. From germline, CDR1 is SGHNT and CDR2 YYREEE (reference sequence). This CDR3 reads CASSTPGLAGSYEQYF. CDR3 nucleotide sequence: TGTGCCAGCAGCACACCGGGACTAGCGGGATCCTACGAGCAGTACTTC.

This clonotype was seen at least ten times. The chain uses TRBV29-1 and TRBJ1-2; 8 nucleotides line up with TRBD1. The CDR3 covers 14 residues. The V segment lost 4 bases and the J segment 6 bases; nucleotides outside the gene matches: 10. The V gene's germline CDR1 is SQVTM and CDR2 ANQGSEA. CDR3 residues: CSVARQGNVDGYTF. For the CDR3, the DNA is TGCAGCGTTGCTCGACAGGGGAACGTTGATGGCTACACCTTC.

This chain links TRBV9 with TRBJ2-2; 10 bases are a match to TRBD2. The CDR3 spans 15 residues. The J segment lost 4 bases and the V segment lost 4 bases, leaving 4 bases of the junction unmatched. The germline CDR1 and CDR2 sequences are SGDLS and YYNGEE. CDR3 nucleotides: TGTGCCAGCAGCCTAGCGGGGGTGGTCACCGGGGAGCTGTTTTTT. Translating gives CASSLAGVVTGELFF. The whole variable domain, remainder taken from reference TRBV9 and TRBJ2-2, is DSGVTQTPKHLITATGQRVTLRCSPRSGDLSVYWYQQSLDQGLQFLIQYYNGEERAKGNILERFSAQQFPDLHSELNLSSLELGDSALYFCASSLAGVVTGELFFGEGSRLTVL.

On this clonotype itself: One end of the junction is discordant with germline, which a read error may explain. CDR3 sequence reads: CASGVGLAGSYNEQFF. Here the CDR3 DNA reads TGTGCCAGCGGCGTAGGATTAGCGGGTTCCTACAATGAGCAGTTCTTC. J is TRBJ2-1 and V is TRBV9; 7 bases are a match to TRBD2. Germline CDR1 is SGDLS and CDR2 is YYNGEE. The CDR3 totals 16 residues.

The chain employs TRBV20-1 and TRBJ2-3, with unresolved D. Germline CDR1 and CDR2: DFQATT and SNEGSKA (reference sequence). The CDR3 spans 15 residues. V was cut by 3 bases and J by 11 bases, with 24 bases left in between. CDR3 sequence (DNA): TGCAGTGCTAGGCCGGACGTGAGCTCCTACAATGAGCAGTATTTT. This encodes CSARPDVSSYNEQYF.

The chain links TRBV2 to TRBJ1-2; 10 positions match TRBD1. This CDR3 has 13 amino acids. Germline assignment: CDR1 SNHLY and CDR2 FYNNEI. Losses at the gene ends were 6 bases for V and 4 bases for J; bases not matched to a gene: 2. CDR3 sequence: CASRGQGFYGYTF. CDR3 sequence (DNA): TGTGCCAGCAGGGGACAGGGGTTCTATGGCTACACCTTC.